What follows are 7 T cell receptor beta chains derived from one specimen sequenced in a study of blood T cells in healthy people across ages. Using a J-beta primer mix together with a sample-barcoded 5' primer, a second PCR was run for roughly 7 to 11 cycles. Using its own MiXCR run on the 5' RACE reads, TCRdb lists one record per CDR3 protein. The profile shows roughly 1.4 million distinct CDR3 sequences, approximately 63% of them singletons. Sequencing was done on a sample of blood. The source is a young man in good health.

CDR3 sequence reads: CASSPQTGGAYSYEQYF. CDR3 DNA: TGTGCCAGCTCCCCCCAGACAGGGGGCGCTTACTCCTACGAGCAGTACTTC. The chain has TRBV18 and TRBJ2-7; TRBD1 matches 10 bases. Trimming cost V 6 bases and J 0 bases; bases outside gene matches: 11. The CDR3 extends over 17 amino acids. Germline CDR1 reads KGHSH; CDR2 reads LQKENI.

In this sample, this clonotype turned up a few times. The chain recombines TRBV29-1 with TRBJ2-7; 11 nucleotides align to TRBD2. The CDR3 has 15 amino acids. CDR1 SQVTM and CDR2 ANQGSEA come from the germline V gene. J gave up 2 bases and V 0 bases, and 3 bases lay outside the gene matches. CDR3 DNA sequence: TGCAGCGTTGAAGATTTAGCGGGGGGGCCCTACGAGCAGTACTTC. This encodes CSVEDLAGGPYEQYF.

The chain carries TRBV6-5 and TRBJ2-2; 9 bases are shared with TRBD2. Germline CDR1 and CDR2: MNHEY and SVGAGI. The CDR3 runs 20 residues. V was pared by 0 bases and J by 8 bases, with 19 bases of the junction left unmatched. The CDR3, as DNA: TGTGCCAGCAGTTACTCGAAGATTAGTTATGGTCTAGCGGGAACAGGGGAGCTGTTTTTT. The encoded protein is CASSYSKISYGLAGTGELFF.

V is TRBV7-2 and J is TRBJ2-3; D may be TRBD1 or TRBD2 (5 bases each). The germline V and J ends were trimmed by 0 bases and 2 bases, with 9 bases remaining between them. This CDR3 is built from 15 residues. Germline CDR1 SGHTA, CDR2 FQGNSA. This CDR3 reads CASSLARGFTDTQYF. The CDR3, as DNA: TGTGCCAGCAGCTTAGCGAGGGGTTTCACAGATACGCAGTATTTT.

V gene TRBV4-1 combines with J gene TRBJ1-1; D call uncertain. V was shortened by 3 bases and J by 0 bases, with 8 bases between the two germline ends. The germline V gene encodes CDR1 MGHRA and CDR2 YSYEKL. The CDR3 spans 14 residues. The CDR3 nucleotides are TGCGCCAGCAGCCATGAGGACGTGAACACTGAAGCTTTCTTT. This encodes CASSHEDVNTEAFF.

This clonotype was seen a handful of times. This chain links TRBV12-3 or TRBV12-4 with TRBJ2-1, with D perhaps TRBD1 (6 bases). The CDR3 spans 16 residues. Trimming shortened V by 2 bases and J by 4 bases, and 15 bases separated the two germline ends. The CDR3 nucleotides are TGTGCCAGCAGTTTACTGGGGGCGAAGCCTTACAATGAGCAGTTCTTC. Amino acid sequence: CASSLLGAKPYNEQFF.

The chain has TRBV2 and TRBJ2-1; no definite D call. Trimming cost V 0 bases and J 12 bases, with 15 bases left between them. The germline gives CDR1 SNHLY, CDR2 FYNNEI. There are 14 residues in the CDR3. The CDR3, as DNA: TGTGCCAGCAGTGAAGCAACAAGGCATGTGGGGCAGTTCTTC. It translates to CASSEATRHVGQFF. Together with reference TRBV2 and TRBJ2-1, the CDR3 gives the full variable domain: EPEVTQTPSHQVTQMGQEVILRCVPISNHLYFYWYRQILGQKVEFLVSFYNNEISEKSEIFDDQFSVERPDGSNFTLKIRSTKLEDSAMYFCASSEATRHVGQFFGPGTRLTVL.